A single sample gave rise to the 30 T cell receptor beta chains below, sequenced in a study of regulatory T cells in long-lasting Graves disease. Time point of the sample: persistent/refractory GD, antithyroid drugs over 5 years with positive TRAb. Scientists built the TCR library using RNA that was extracted from PBMCs. To make TCR beta libraries, researchers used iRepertoire HTBI primers and Arm-PCR of CDR3 regions. TCRdb fed the multiplex PCR reads into MiXCR, producing one record per CDR3 protein. The profile covers a few hundred thousand distinct CDR3 sequences, with roughly 24% appearing a single time and 28% taken by the ten largest. This specimen consisted of peripheral blood mononuclear cells (PBMCs), obtained when the disease was refractory, from a patient treated with antithyroid drugs. The receptor set was obtained from a woman in her 40s with Graves disease.

The chain recombines TRBV12-3 or TRBV12-4 with TRBJ2-3; TRBD1 aligns across 8 bases. The CDR3 sequence is 14 residues long. The junction had 6 bases not matched to a gene; V was cut back by 5 bases and J by 5 bases. CDR3 in amino acids: CASSLTGERDTQYF. In nucleotides, the CDR3 is TGTGCCAGCAGTCTGACAGGGGAAAGAGATACGCAGTATTTT.

This clonotype was counted between two and nine times. The chain carries TRBV29-1 and TRBJ2-3, with D hard to call. V shed 0 bases and J shed 6 bases, with 13 bases lying between them. Germline lookup yields CDR1 SQVTM and CDR2 ANQGSEA. This CDR3 has 14 residues. The CDR3 reads CSVEERVVGDTQYF. CDR3 sequence (DNA): TGCAGCGTTGAAGAAAGGGTTGTCGGGGATACGCAGTATTTT.

J is TRBJ1-2 and V is TRBV28; 7 nucleotides line up with TRBD1. Looked up from germline, CDR1 is MDHEN and CDR2 is SYDVKM. V shed 5 bases, J shed 4 bases, and the junction held 13 bases outside the gene matches. The CDR3 has 16 residues. This CDR3 reads CASSSPGTANPYGYTF. Here the CDR3 DNA reads TGTGCCAGCAGTAGTCCCGGGACAGCAAACCCCTATGGCTACACCTTC.

This chain connects TRBV7-6 to TRBJ2-7; 12 bases agree with TRBD1. The J segment lost 7 bases and the V segment lost 4 bases, leaving 5 bases of the junction unmatched. Germline V gene data show CDR1 as SGHVS and CDR2 as FNYEAQ. The CDR3 has 14 residues. The CDR3 region has the DNA TGTGCCAGCAGCTGGAGGGACAGGGGGCATGAGCAGTACTTC. Amino acids: CASSWRDRGHEQYF.

The chain joins TRBV14 to TRBJ2-1; D perhaps matches TRBD1 (6 bases). Looked up from germline, CDR1 is SGHDN and CDR2 is FVKESK. Trimming pared 11 bases from V and 8 bases from J, leaving 13 bases between. The CDR3 is made up of 11 amino acids. CDR3: CACGQFDEQFF. CDR3 nucleotides: TGTGCCTGCGGACAGTTCGATGAGCAGTTCTTC.

This clonotype has a count of ten or more. V gene TRBV12-3 or TRBV12-4 combines with J gene TRBJ2-7, with TRBD1 matching 7 bases. The V gene end was trimmed by 3 bases and the J gene end by 0 bases; junction bases not matched to a gene: 8. The CDR3 totals 16 residues. CDR3 sequence: CASSFGSWDSSYEQYF. The CDR3, as DNA: TGTGCCAGCAGTTTTGGGTCATGGGACAGCTCCTACGAGCAGTACTTC.

This rearrangement joins TRBV12-3 or TRBV12-4 to TRBJ1-2; possibly TRBD1 for D (6 bases). Trimming left V 5 bases short and J 3 bases short, with 10 bases between. The CDR3 length is 13 residues. CDR3: CASSTGTYYGYTF. Here the CDR3 DNA reads TGTGCCAGCAGTACCGGGACATACTATGGCTACACCTTC.

This clonotype has at least ten counts. V gene TRBV29-1 combines with J gene TRBJ2-7; the match to TRBD2 covers 13 bases. Trimming took 5 bases from V and 3 from J; bases not matched to a gene: 10. Germline assignment: CDR1 SQVTM and CDR2 ANQGSEA. The length of the CDR3 is 16 residues. The CDR3 DNA sequence: TGCAGCGTTCTTGGGACTAGCGGGACCTGGGGCTACGAGCAGTACTTC. Its protein product is CSVLGTSGTWGYEQYF.

The chain combines TRBV3-1 with TRBJ1-6; TRBD1 matches at 7 bases. The CDR3 sequence is 17 residues long. CDR1 is LGHDT and CDR2 is YNNKEL in the germline V gene (reference sequence). V was pared by 4 bases and J by 13 bases, with 19 bases of the junction left unmatched. The CDR3 DNA reads TGTGCCAGCAGCCTCCGGACTACAGGGGAATATGGGTCGCCCCTCCACTTT. Translating it yields CASSLRTTGEYGSPLHF.

Many counts were recorded for this clonotype. The chain joins TRBV27 to TRBJ1-1; perhaps TRBD1 as D (5 bases). V gave up 8 bases and J gave up 2 bases, with 12 bases separating them. The CDR3 loop spans 13 amino acids. Germline-derived CDR1 and CDR2 are MNHEY and SMNVEV (reference sequence). CDR3 nucleotides: TGTGCCAGCGGCGGCGACAGCAACACTGAAGCTTTCTTT. As protein: CASGGDSNTEAFF.

This clonotype has ten or more counts. V and J are TRBV11-2 and TRBJ1-6; D is unclear. Looked up from germline, CDR1 is SGHAT and CDR2 is FQNNGV. V lost 1 base and J 8 bases, leaving 6 bases between the germline ends. This CDR3 is built from 13 residues. The DNA for the CDR3 is TGTGCCAGCAGCTTAGCTATGGATTCACCCCTCCACTTT. It encodes CASSLAMDSPLHF.

The chain joins TRBV2 to TRBJ2-4, with TRBD2 identical over 14 bases. V shed 6 bases and J 0 bases; nucleotides not matched to a gene: 7. Germline lookup yields CDR1 SNHLY and CDR2 FYNNEI. This CDR3 is 18 amino acids long. Here the CDR3 reads CASSLGLAGDLAKNIQYF. CDR3 nucleotide sequence: TGTGCCAGCAGCTTGGGACTAGCGGGAGATCTAGCCAAAAACATTCAGTACTTC.

V gene TRBV28 combines with J gene TRBJ2-2; TRBD1 aligns across 8 bases. Germline V lookup: CDR1 MDHEN, CDR2 SYDVKM. Trimming cost V 6 bases and J 7 bases; bases outside gene matches: 10. The CDR3 sequence is 15 residues long. CDR3 sequence reads: CASSTGQVVDGELFF. The CDR3 region has the DNA TGTGCCAGCAGCACGGGACAGGTTGTAGACGGGGAGCTGTTTTTT. The whole variable domain, filled in from reference TRBV28 and TRBJ2-2, reads DVKVTQSSRYLVKRTGEKVFLECVQDMDHENMFWYRQDPGLGLRLIYFSYDVKMKEKGDIPEGYSVSREKKERFSLILESASTNQTSMYLCASSTGQVVDGELFFGEGSRLTVL.

There are many counts of this clonotype. The chain recombines TRBV28 with TRBJ2-5; D is ambiguous. Trimming pared 3 bases from V and 2 bases from J, leaving 4 bases between. Germline CDR1 is MDHEN and CDR2 is SYDVKM. The CDR3 is made up of 12 amino acids. The CDR3 is CASSFHQETQYF. The DNA for the CDR3 is TGTGCCAGCAGTTTTCATCAAGAGACCCAGTACTTC.

This clonotype occurred a few times. CDR3 nucleotides: TGTGCCAGCAGTGGACTAGCGATGTACAATGAGCAGTTCTTC. Translated: CASSGLAMYNEQFF. J is TRBJ2-1 and V is TRBV2; 8 nucleotides agree with TRBD2. CDR3 size: 14 residues. V shed 4 bases and J 4 bases; nucleotides not matched to a gene: 3. Germline CDR1 SNHLY, CDR2 FYNNEI.

The V call is TRBV14, the J call TRBJ2-7; tentative D call: TRBD1 (6 bases). The CDR3 sequence is 15 residues long. V lost 1 base to trimming and J lost 2 bases, with 12 bases between them. Germline lookup yields CDR1 SGHDN and CDR2 FVKESK. The CDR3 loop reads CASSQGLQGAYEQYF. DNA of the CDR3: TGTGCCAGCAGCCAAGGTCTACAGGGCGCCTACGAGCAGTACTTC.

CDR3 in amino acids: CSGSMLAKDTEAFF. The CDR3 DNA is TGCAGCGGGTCCATGCTGGCAAAAGACACTGAAGCTTTCTTT. The chain couples TRBV29-1 to TRBJ1-1; unclear D gene. The germline gives CDR1 SQVTM, CDR2 ANQGSEA. The CDR3 sequence is 14 residues long. Trimming pared 7 bases from V and 3 bases from J, leaving 18 bases between.

Points on this clonotype: This may arise from a read error, as a much more abundant clone is one base away. This sequence joins TRBV10-3 and TRBJ1-6; TRBD1 agrees at 7 bases. The CDR3 is 13 amino acids. Per the germline V gene, CDR1 is ENHRY and CDR2 is SYGVKD. Here the CDR3 reads CVIKRDSNSPLHF. The DNA of the CDR3 is TGTGTCATCAAGAGGGACAGTAATTCACCCCTCCACTTT.

Details on this clonotype: With a much larger clone just one base away, this may be a read error. This chain connects TRBV2 to TRBJ2-5, with D uncertain. Trimming pared 5 bases from V and 5 bases from J, leaving 6 bases between. From germline, CDR1 is SNHLY and CDR2 FYNNEI. CDR3 length: 11 amino acids. In DNA, the CDR3 is TGTGCCAGCAGTAAAAGGGAGACCCAGTACTTC. The encoded protein is CASSKRETQYF.

This clonotype was seen a few times. This chain uses TRBV6-1 with TRBJ1-1; no firm D call. The V end lost 7 bases, the J end lost 0 bases, and 12 bases lay between the germline ends. CDR3 length: 14 residues. The germline V gene encodes CDR1 MNHNS and CDR2 SASEGT. The CDR3 sequence: CASISGSLNTEAFF. Here the CDR3 DNA reads TGTGCCAGCATAAGCGGGTCCCTGAACACTGAAGCTTTCTTT.

The rearrangement joins TRBV5-5 to TRBJ2-7, with D tentatively TRBD1 (6 bases). Trimming left V 1 base short and J 4 bases short, with 12 bases between. Germline-derived CDR1 and CDR2 are SGHKS and YYEKEE (reference sequence). There are 14 residues in the CDR3. The chain's CDR3 is CASSLHRATYEQYF. In DNA, the CDR3 is TGTGCCAGCAGCTTGCACAGGGCTACTTACGAGCAGTACTTC.

This clonotype turned up a few times. This rearrangement joins TRBV6-1 to TRBJ1-2; a weak D match, TRBD1 (5 bases). Per germline, CDR1 MNHNS and CDR2 SASEGT. Between the trimmed V and J ends, which lost 6 bases and 7 bases, there was a span of 21 bases. The CDR3 runs to 15 residues. CDR3 sequence reads: CASSWTVKSQGGYTF. As DNA, the CDR3 is TGTGCCAGCAGCTGGACGGTTAAAAGTCAGGGTGGCTACACCTTC.

This clonotype has only a few counts. The genes are TRBV10-1 and TRBJ2-5; possibly TRBD2 for D (5 bases). Deletions cut 3 bases from V and 3 bases from J, with 8 bases between. The CDR3 contains 13 residues. Germline values: CDR1 WNHNN, CDR2 SYGVQD (reference sequence). As DNA, the CDR3 is TGCGCCAGCAGTGATCCGGGGAAAGAGACCCAGTACTTC. Residues: CASSDPGKETQYF.

Regarding this clonotype: This sequence is one base from a far larger clone and is likely a read error. The rearrangement uses TRBV11-2 and TRBJ2-7; D is tentatively TRBD1 or TRBD2 (5 bases each). Germline loops: CDR1 SGHAT, CDR2 FQNNGV. The length of the CDR3 is 13 residues. Trimming took 5 bases from V and 2 from J, leaving 10 bases between them. CDR3 in amino acids: CASSGTYPYEQYF. The CDR3 DNA reads as TGTGCCAGCAGCGGGACGTACCCCTACGAGCAGTACTTC. The full variable domain, rest sourced from reference TRBV11-2 and TRBJ2-7, is EAGVAQSPRYKIIEKRQSVAFWCNPISGHATLYWYQQILGQGPKLLIQFQNNGVVDDSQLPKDRFSAERLKGVDSTLKIQPAKLEDSAVYLCASSGTYPYEQYFGPGTRLTVT.

In this sample, this clonotype turned up many times. This chain uses TRBV28 with TRBJ2-5; 7 nucleotides line up with TRBD1. Germline V gene data show CDR1 as MDHEN and CDR2 as SYDVKM. After removal of 10 bases from V and 1 base from J, the junction contained 6 bases not matched to a gene. CDR3 length equals 13 residues. The CDR3 is CAKGAMIQETQYF. CDR3 DNA sequence: TGTGCCAAGGGGGCCATGATCCAAGAGACCCAGTACTTC. The entire variable domain, with the rest obtained from reference TRBV28 and TRBJ2-5, is as follows: DVKVTQSSRYLVKRTGEKVFLECVQDMDHENMFWYRQDPGLGLRLIYFSYDVKMKEKGDIPEGYSVSREKKERFSLILESASTNQTSMYLCAKGAMIQETQYFGPGTRLLVL.

This clonotype was found a few times. V and J are TRBV12-3 or TRBV12-4 and TRBJ1-5; weak D call: TRBD1 (6 bases). This CDR3 region has 17 residues. Trimming pared 2 bases from V and 1 base from J, leaving 15 bases between. CDR3 region: CASSLSGGARSNQPQHF. The CDR3 bases are TGTGCCAGCAGTTTATCGGGGGGGGCAAGGAGCAATCAGCCCCAGCATTTT.

This clonotype was seen ten or more times. J is TRBJ2-5 and V is TRBV29-1, with D hard to call. Germline-derived CDR1 and CDR2 are SQVTM and ANQGSEA. Trimming removed 3 bases at V and 5 bases at J, with 7 bases between. This CDR3 comprises 11 residues. The CDR3 nucleotides are TGCAGCGTTGAGTTGTGGGAGACCCAGTACTTC. It specifies CSVELWETQYF.

This chain uses TRBV7-2 with TRBJ2-3; 14 nucleotides line up with TRBD2. Germline values: CDR1 SGHTA, CDR2 FQGNSA. This CDR3 has 16 amino acids. With 5 bases clipped from V and 5 bases from J, the junction kept 6 bases outside the gene matches. Here the CDR3 reads CASSRRLAGGVDTQYF. The CDR3 DNA is TGTGCCAGCAGCCGGCGACTAGCGGGAGGGGTAGATACGCAGTATTTT.

The chain joins TRBV5-1 to TRBJ2-6; maybe TRBD1 (6 bases). The CDR3 loop spans 19 amino acids. The V gene's germline CDR1 is SGHRS and CDR2 YFSETQ. V lost 4 bases to trimming and J lost 4 bases, with 24 bases between them. CDR3 bases: TGCGCCAGCAGCATGGCACCCGGGACAAAGCTTTTGGGGGCCAACGTCCTGACTTTC. This sequence encodes CASSMAPGTKLLGANVLTF.

This chain joins TRBV7-2 and TRBJ2-1; 8 bases fit TRBD2. This CDR3 spans 13 amino acids. From germline, CDR1 is SGHTA and CDR2 FQGNSA. J was trimmed by 10 bases and V by 5 bases; bases with no gene match: 7. For the CDR3, the DNA is TGTGCCAGCAGCCGAGCGGGAGTGGGCGAGCAGTTCTTC. Protein product: CASSRAGVGEQFF.